This T cell receptor (beta chain) derives from a study of blood T cells in healthy people across ages. It was with a sample-barcoded 5' primer and a J-beta primer mix that a second PCR of roughly 7 to 12 cycles was run. TCRdb called the 5' RACE reads again in MiXCR, with one record for every CDR3 protein. The sample includes over 950,000 distinct CDR3 sequences, about two fifths of them seen just once. Comment on this clonotype: At one end the junction does not follow the germline gene, possibly because of a read error.

This CDR3 is built from 16 residues. The germline V gene encodes CDR1 MNHEY and CDR2 SVGAGI. Donors ranged from 6 to 90 years old and were healthy Caucasians in Russia. Per sample, extraction of total RNA gave at least 5 micrograms in every case. This clonotype originated in a man younger than 30 in good health. The rearrangement links TRBV6-5 to TRBJ2-4; D is unclear. Sample: blood. The CDR3 region has the DNA TGTGCCGGCAGTTACTCCTCACCGGTGTCTGGAGACATTCAGTACTTC. Protein: CAGSYSSPVSGDIQYF.